The 10 T cell receptor beta chains listed next were all sequenced from one sample in a study of T cells after yellow fever vaccination (dated by TCRdb to the late 2010s). Library preparation employed 5' RACE. For sequencing, an Illumina NovaSeq 6000 was employed. TCRdb ran its own pipeline on the public reads, namely fastp trimming at Q25 and MiXCR clone calling, and kept in-frame beta chains. CDR3 protein duplicates are merged, each entry listing the most common genes and DNA. The sample records some 150,000 distinct CDR3 sequences, about 10% of which are singletons. The ten largest clones take up approximately 34% of the sample. Taken with the paper, the label for treatment or condition translates to: live attenuated yellow fever vaccine strain. Here the sequenced sample was CD8+ T cells sorted from PBMCs, taken 15 days after the yellow fever booster vaccination. The receptor set was obtained from a man aged 18 to 35 who received the YFV17D yellow fever vaccine.

The chain uses TRBV7-9 and TRBJ2-5; D is ambiguous. The V gene lost 5 bases and the J gene lost 0 bases, with 10 bases spanning the gap. The CDR3 is 14 residues long. The germline CDR1 and CDR2 sequences are SEHNR and FQNEAQ (reference sequence). The DNA of the CDR3 is TGTGCCAGCAGCGACGGGCTTAACCAAGAGACCCAGTACTTC. Translating gives CASSDGLNQETQYF.

The genes are TRBV7-9 and TRBJ2-5, with D tentatively TRBD1 (7 bases). V was clipped by 8 bases and J by 2 bases, with 15 bases between them. This CDR3 is built from 14 residues. In germline, CDR1 is SEHNR, CDR2 FQNEAQ (reference sequence). The CDR3 protein is CASSDGGQQETQYF. For the CDR3, the DNA is TGTGCCAGCTCCGACGGGGGACAGCAAGAGACCCAGTACTTC.

This clonotype was seen only once. The chain combines TRBV12-3 or TRBV12-4 with TRBJ2-1; a possible D gene is TRBD1 (6 bases). This CDR3 contains 13 residues. V lost 6 bases to trimming and J lost 2 bases, with 8 bases between them. CDR3 bases: TGTGCCAGCAGAGGGGGTGCCTACAATGAGCAGTTCTTC. Translated: CASRGGAYNEQFF.

The V and J genes are TRBV25-1 and TRBJ1-1; weak D call: TRBD1 (5 bases). V lost 1 base and J lost 0, with 21 bases in between. CDR1 is MGHDK and CDR2 is SYGVNS in the germline V gene. The CDR3 consists of 19 residues. CDR3 in amino acids: CASSEWALDRHPMNTEAFF. In DNA form, the CDR3 reads TGTGCCAGCAGTGAATGGGCCCTCGACAGACACCCTATGAACACTGAAGCTTTCTTT.

This chain uses TRBV4-2 with TRBJ2-1; a possible D gene is TRBD1 (5 bases). V gave up 0 bases and J gave up 2 bases, with 8 bases separating them. This CDR3 comprises 15 residues. The germline CDR1 and CDR2 sequences are LGHNA and YNFKEQ. Here the CDR3 reads CASSQERQTYNEQFF. The CDR3 region has the DNA TGTGCCAGCAGCCAAGAACGACAGACCTACAATGAGCAGTTCTTC.

V gene TRBV20-1 combines with J gene TRBJ2-2; 10 positions match TRBD2. The ends lost 0 bases at V and 3 bases at J; junction bases unmatched: 7. The CDR3 is made up of 17 amino acids. Germline V CDR1 and CDR2: DFQATT, SNEGSKA (reference sequence). The CDR3 reads CSAREGLAGVDTGELFF. CDR3 nucleotides: TGCAGTGCTAGAGAAGGTCTAGCGGGGGTTGACACCGGGGAGCTGTTTTTT.

V is TRBV29-1 and J is TRBJ1-1; TRBD1 matches 7 bases. Germline lookup yields CDR1 SQVTM and CDR2 ANQGSEA. Trimming cost V 5 bases and J 4 bases; bases outside gene matches: 10. This CDR3 has 14 residues. The CDR3 nucleotides read TGCAGCGTTCAGGGGGGGGCCGGGAGCACTGAAGCTTTCTTT. This codes for CSVQGGAGSTEAFF.

A few counts support this clonotype. This chain joins TRBV5-6 and TRBJ2-3, with D perhaps being TRBD1 or TRBD2 (5 bases each). The CDR3 has 15 residues. V was clipped by 3 bases and J by 3 bases, with 14 bases between them. The germline V gene has CDR1 SGHDT and CDR2 YYEEEE. The CDR3 DNA reads as TGTGCCAGCAGCTGGGACGTTTCGGGGACAGATACGCAGTATTTT. It is translated as CASSWDVSGTDTQYF.

Only a few counts were recorded for this clonotype. J is TRBJ2-5 and V is TRBV6-2 or TRBV6-3; D tentatively fits TRBD1 or TRBD2 (6 bases each). The CDR3 has 15 residues. V lost 7 bases, J lost 4 bases, and 19 bases lay in between. Looked up from germline, CDR1 is MNHEY and CDR2 is SVGEGT. CDR3 sequence: CASTGGHLLRETQYF. In DNA form, the CDR3 reads TGTGCCAGCACCGGGGGACACCTCCTCAGAGAGACCCAGTACTTC.

This clonotype has a count of ten or more. This chain uses TRBV7-8 with TRBJ2-2; maybe TRBD1 (5 bases). The CDR3 runs to 17 residues. Germline V CDR1 and CDR2: SGHVS, FQNEAQ. Trimming removed 0 bases from V and 7 bases from J, with 18 bases in between. CDR3 in amino acids: CASSLAPLAGSIGELFF. CDR3 sequence (DNA): TGTGCCAGCAGCTTAGCTCCGCTGGCAGGGTCTATCGGGGAGCTGTTTTTT.